Presented here are 22 T cell receptor beta chains from one specimen sequenced in a study of T cells in women clearing cervical HPV infection. Measured with immunoSEQ multiplex PCR; TCRdb has only the in-frame clones, and not every one. In all, the sample yields fewer than 40,000 clones. Sequencing input: blood buffy coat. Receptors originate from a woman aged 18 to 75 with a cervical HPV16 infection that either progressed to CIN3+ or cleared (not recorded which).

Notes on this clone: The read is 3 residues too short to cover the CDR3 end, so that end is filled in from the germline J gene. The chain carries TRBV23-1 and TRBJ2-1; 10 bases match TRBD1. TRBV23-1 is an ORF, with its function uncertain. The CDR3 runs 14 residues. V gave up 4 bases and J gave up 7 bases; unmatched junction bases: 4. The covered CDR3 bases are TGCGCCAGCAGTCGCCGGGACAGGGGAAATGAG. Amino acids: CASSRRDRGNE. In full, the CDR3 reads CASSRRDRGNEQFF.

As for this clone: The CDR3 end falls 3 residues outside the read, so it is completed with the germline J gene. The J gene is TRBJ1-6, the V gene TRBV28, with TRBD1 matching 9 bases. CDR3 length: 15 amino acids. With V trimmed by 4 bases and J by 5 bases, 3 bases remained unmatched. CDR1 MDHEN and CDR2 SYDVKM come from the germline V gene. The CDR3 bases that were read are TGTGCCAGCAGTTCAGGACAGGGGAATAATTCACCC. Its translation: CASSSGQGNNSP. The CDR3 in its entirety is CASSSGQGNNSPLHF.

Details on this clone: The sequence runs out 3 residues before the end of the CDR3; the remainder is reconstructed from the germline J gene. V usage is TRBV6-4 and J usage is TRBJ2-1; 10 nucleotides line up with TRBD2. Germline V gene data show CDR1 as MRHNA and CDR2 as SNTAGT. V trimming: 5 bases; J trimming: 6 bases; junction bases outside the gene matches: 1. The CDR3 extends over 13 amino acids. The CDR3 here is CASSSGGANEQFF. The DNA read from the CDR3 is TGTGCCAGCAGTAGCGGGGGGGCCAATGAG.

On this clone: The missing CDR3 end, 3 residues past where the read stops, is filled in from the germline J gene. The J gene is TRBJ2-1, the V gene TRBV5-1; 9 bases fit TRBD1. The germline V gene has CDR1 SGHRS and CDR2 YFSETQ. This CDR3 region has 14 residues. The V and J ends lost 4 bases and 7 bases, in that order; junction bases with no gene match: 6. CDR3 amino acids: CASSPGQGKNEQFF. The sequenced part of the CDR3 DNA is TGCGCCAGCAGCCCGGGACAGGGAAAGAATGAG.

The CDR3 DNA, read in part, is TGTGCCTGGAGAGGCAGGGGCCGCTACTTTTTTTATGGC. Residues: CAWRGRGRYFFYG. The whole CDR3 region reads CAWRGRGRYFFYGYTF. The chain has TRBV30 and TRBJ1-2; maybe TRBD1 (6 bases). With the read ending 3 residues before the CDR3 end, the germline J gene is used to fill in that end. From germline, CDR1 is GTSNPN and CDR2 SVGIG (reference sequence). This CDR3 is 16 amino acids long. V lost 3 bases to trimming and J lost 5 bases, with 22 bases between them.

With regard to this clone: With the read ending 3 residues before the CDR3 end, the germline J gene is used to fill in that end. The rearrangement joins TRBV5-8 to TRBJ2-7, with 8 positions matching TRBD2. The V gene's germline CDR1 is SGHTS and CDR2 YDEGEE. Trimming cost V 2 bases and J 1 base; bases outside gene matches: 5. The CDR3 is 15 residues long. CDR3 amino acids: CASSLGTSGSYEQYF. CDR3 DNA, as far as it was read: TGTGCCAGCAGCTTAGGCACTAGCGGTTCCTACGAG.

With respect to this clone: The read comes to an end 3 residues before the CDR3 does, leaving the germline J gene to fill in the end. The V gene is TRBV9, the J gene TRBJ2-5; TRBD2 matches 9 bases. In germline, CDR1 is SGDLS, CDR2 YYNGEE. V lost 4 bases to trimming and J lost 5 bases; unmatched junction nucleotides: 12. The CDR3 is 16 amino acids. The part of the CDR3 DNA that was read is TGTGCCAGCAGCAAATCTAGCGGGGTGAGTCAGGAGACC. This gives the protein CASSKSSGVSQET. The full CDR3 protein is CASSKSSGVSQETQYF.

Comment on this clone: The CDR3 goes on 3 residues after the read ends, and that part is filled in from the germline J gene. The chain carries TRBV6-4 and TRBJ2-1; 11 nucleotides agree with TRBD2. Germline CDR1 is MRHNA and CDR2 is SNTAGT. Losses at the gene ends were 4 bases for V and 4 bases for J; bases not matched to a gene: 3. The CDR3 is 15 amino acids. Partial CDR3 DNA: TGTGCCAGCAGTGCTTTAGCGGGGGGGTACAATGAG. Translated, it gives CASSALAGGYNE. The entire CDR3 sequence reads CASSALAGGYNEQFF.

The CDR3 bases that were read are TGTGCCAGCGGGGGGGATTCACCC. As protein: CASGGDSP. The entire CDR3 protein reads CASGGDSPLHF. The chain joins TRBV27 to TRBJ1-6; D might be TRBD1 (5 bases). The sequence runs out 3 residues before the end of the CDR3; the remainder is reconstructed from the germline J gene. Looked up from germline, CDR1 is MNHEY and CDR2 is SMNVEV (reference sequence). The CDR3 covers 11 residues. V lost 8 bases and J 8 bases, leaving 7 bases between the germline ends.

To note about this clone: The CDR3 end is not reached by the read, which stops 3 residues before it; the germline J gene fills it in. This chain uses TRBV7-9 with TRBJ2-3; maybe TRBD2 (6 bases). CDR3 length equals 14 residues. The germline V and J ends were trimmed by 5 bases and 2 bases, with 11 bases remaining between them. Germline values: CDR1 SEHNR, CDR2 FQNEAQ (reference sequence). CDR3 in amino acids: CASSLGLSTDTQYF. CDR3 DNA, as far as it was read: TGTGCCAGCAGCCTCGGACTATCCACAGATACG.

In the case of this clone: With the read ending 3 residues before the CDR3 end, the germline J gene is used to fill in that end. The chain joins TRBV7-9 to TRBJ2-5; TRBD1 matches 11 bases. Looked up from germline, CDR1 is SEHNR and CDR2 is FQNEAQ (reference sequence). The CDR3 is made up of 15 amino acids. V trimming: 3 bases; J trimming: 5 bases; junction bases outside the gene matches: 5. The CDR3 sequence is CASSFGQGAMETQYF. The part of the CDR3 DNA that was read is TGTGCCAGCAGCTTCGGACAGGGGGCGATGGAGACC.

To note about this clone: The CDR3 end falls 3 residues outside the read, so it is completed with the germline J gene. This chain uses TRBV20-1 with TRBJ2-5; 12 nucleotides align to TRBD2. After removal of 1 base from V and 0 bases from J, the junction contained 3 bases not matched to a gene. Germline CDR1 is DFQATT and CDR2 is SNEGSKA (reference sequence). The CDR3 has 16 amino acids. The DNA read from the CDR3 is TGCAGTGCTAGAGGTCTAGCGGGGGGGCACCAAGAGACC. This translates into CSARGLAGGHQET. The entire CDR3 reads CSARGLAGGHQETQYF.

In regard to this clone: The CDR3 is cut off 3 residues early in the read; its end comes from the germline J gene. The V and J genes are TRBV20-1 and TRBJ2-1, with 11 bases identical to TRBD2. With V trimmed by 0 bases and J by 5 bases, 6 bases remained unmatched. Germline CDR1 reads DFQATT; CDR2 reads SNEGSKA (reference sequence). The CDR3 spans 16 residues. The CDR3 spells CSARDPASGGNNEQFF. Incomplete CDR3 DNA: TGCAGTGCTAGAGACCCTGCTAGCGGGGGGAACAATGAG.

A note on this clone: The sequenced fragment ends 3 residues before the CDR3 boundary, so the rest is inferred from the germline J gene. The gene calls are TRBV4-2 and TRBJ2-7; D uncertain. V was shortened by 0 bases and J by 2 bases, with 5 bases between the two germline ends. This CDR3 spans 13 amino acids. The germline V gene has CDR1 LGHNA and CDR2 YNFKEQ. Partial CDR3 DNA: TGTGCCAGCAGCCAAGATATAACCTACGAG. It specifies CASSQDITYE. From start to end, the CDR3 is CASSQDITYEQYF.

About this clone itself: The CDR3 end falls 3 residues outside the read, so it is completed with the germline J gene. The V gene is TRBV2, the J gene TRBJ2-7, with 8 bases lining up with TRBD1. V lost 7 bases to trimming and J lost 4 bases; unmatched junction nucleotides: 9. CDR3 length: 14 residues. Per the germline V gene, CDR1 is SNHLY and CDR2 is FYNNEI. The part of the CDR3 DNA that was read is TGTGCCAGCACCCAAAGGACAGGGAAGTACGAG. Protein product: CASTQRTGKYE. The whole CDR3 sequence reads CASTQRTGKYEQYF.

On this clone: Read sequence stops 3 residues before the CDR3 end, and the germline J gene provides the missing end. This chain uses TRBV20-1 with TRBJ1-2, with a possible D match to TRBD1 (5 bases). CDR1 and CDR2 (germline): DFQATT, SNEGSKA (reference sequence). Trimming left V 0 bases short and J 3 bases short, with 14 bases between. The CDR3 totals 15 residues. The CDR3 protein is CSARDLARGDYGYTF. The sequenced part of the CDR3 DNA is TGCAGTGCTAGAGATCTAGCCCGGGGGGACTATGGC.

On this clone itself: The read falls 3 residues short of the CDR3 end, and the missing part is taken from the germline J gene. This chain links TRBV5-1 with TRBJ2-7, with D tentatively TRBD2 (6 bases). This CDR3 has 17 amino acids. V was shortened by 4 bases and J by 2 bases, with 22 bases between the two germline ends. Germline V gives CDR1 SGHRS, CDR2 YFSETQ. The CDR3 sequence is CASSPGSAGPSPYEQYF. CDR3 bases read: TGCGCCAGCAGCCCTGGGTCGGCGGGGCCCTCCCCCTACGAG.

Note on this clone: The missing CDR3 end, 3 residues past where the read stops, is filled in from the germline J gene. The rearrangement links TRBV7-2 to TRBJ1-3; 7 bases align to TRBD1. The CDR3 has 15 amino acids. Per the germline V gene, CDR1 is SGHTA and CDR2 is FQGNSA. Germline trimming cut 2 bases from V and 0 bases from J; bases unmatched to any gene: 1. The CDR3 loop is CASSLRQGSGNTIYF. The part of the CDR3 DNA that was read is TGTGCCAGCAGCTTAAGACAGGGCTCTGGAAACACC.

Comments on this clone: The CDR3 goes on 3 residues after the read ends, and that part is filled in from the germline J gene. The chain has TRBV7-3 and TRBJ2-1, with a possible D match to TRBD2 (7 bases). The V gene's germline CDR1 is SGHTA and CDR2 FQGTGA. The CDR3 runs to 14 residues. The V gene lost 6 bases and the J gene lost 5 bases, with 14 bases spanning the gap. CDR3 amino acids: CASSRRGGNNEQFF. The part of the CDR3 DNA that was read is TGTGCCAGCAGTCGTAGGGGGGGTAACAATGAG.

In regard to this clone: Read coverage stops 3 residues before the CDR3 terminus; the germline J gene supplies the remainder. This chain links TRBV30 with TRBJ1-2, with 11 bases that match TRBD1. Germline V gene data show CDR1 as GTSNPN and CDR2 as SVGIG (reference sequence). The V segment lost 5 bases and the J segment 4 bases; nucleotides outside the gene matches: 9. This CDR3 is 15 amino acids long. The CDR3 sequence is CAWGQGASVSYGYTF. The sequenced part of the CDR3 DNA is TGTGCCTGGGGACAGGGGGCGAGTGTTAGCTATGGC. Supplemented by reference TRBV30 and TRBJ1-2, the full variable domain reads SQTIHQWPATLVQPVGSPLSLECTVEGTSNPNLYWYRQAAGRGLQLLFYSVGIGQISSEVPQNLSASRPQDRQFILSSKKLLLSDSGFYLCAWGQGASVSYGYTFGSGTRLTVV.

CDR3 sequence: CASSLDAGEETQYF. Incomplete CDR3 DNA: TGTGCCAGCAGCTTAGACGCGGGGGAAGAGACC. This chain links TRBV11-1 with TRBJ2-5; TRBD2 matches at 7 bases. The CDR3 end falls 3 residues outside the read, so it is completed with the germline J gene. The CDR3 spans 14 residues. The V gene's germline CDR1 is SGHAT and CDR2 FQDESV (reference sequence). After removal of 1 base from V and 3 bases from J, the junction contained 2 bases not matched to a gene. The whole variable domain, filled in from reference TRBV11-1 and TRBJ2-5, reads EAEVAQSPRYKITEKSQAVAFWCDPISGHATLYWYRQILGQGPELLVQFQDESVVDDSQLPKDRFSAERLKGVDSTLKIQPAELGDSAMYLCASSLDAGEETQYFGPGTRLLVL.

A remark on this clone: From the germline J gene comes the end of the CDR3, since the read stops 3 residues before it. V usage is TRBV20-1 and J usage is TRBJ1-1; 7 positions match TRBD1. The junction had 5 bases not matched to a gene; V was cut back by 4 bases and J by 0 bases. This CDR3 is built from 14 residues. The V gene's germline CDR1 is DFQATT and CDR2 SNEGSKA (reference sequence). The CDR3: CSANNRGMNTEAFF. The part of the CDR3 DNA that was read is TGCAGTGCTAATAACAGGGGTATGAACACTGAA.